In this sample, the clone carrying this TCR beta chain turned up many times. This sample was included in a study of T cells after yellow fever vaccination. This CDR3 is built from 15 residues. J gave up 1 base and V 7 bases, and 6 bases lay outside the gene matches. Looked up from germline, CDR1 is SGDLS and CDR2 is YYNGEE. One entry per CDR3 protein results from TCRdb running MiXCR on the 5' RACE reads. The profile shows more than 65,000 distinct CDR3 sequences, roughly 6% of them singletons. This receptor was identified in a young man who received the YFV17D yellow fever vaccine. The sample consisted of CD4+ T cells sorted from PBMCs, taken around 16 days after the first yellow fever vaccination. This chain links TRBV9 with TRBJ2-3; 10 nucleotides align to TRBD1. DNA for the CDR3: TGTGCCAGCGGAACCGGGACAGGGGGCACAGATACGCAGTATTTT. Translated, it gives CASGTGTGGTDTQYF.